The 15 T cell receptor beta chains reported below all come from one sample, sequenced in a study of blood T cell repertoires in COVID-19 (dated by TCRdb to about 2020). Libraries were prepared through the immunoSEQ multiplex PCR assay. This is the immuneACCESS table as TCRdb keeps it, with only in-frame sequences that have V and J called. A part of the clones is gone; compared with another copy, unresolved V genes explain less than half, and the rest is unexplained. Across this sample there are approximately 260,000 clones, with more than 75% seen only once. The top ten clonotypes cover around 3.3% of the sample. The specimen sequenced was PBMCs or T cells enriched from blood (not recorded which). The receptors come from a woman in her forties with acute COVID-19.

This clone was seen once. This chain links TRBV30 with TRBJ1-5; D not certain. Deletions cut 3 bases from V and 6 bases from J, with 12 bases between. Germline values: CDR1 GTSNPN, CDR2 SVGIG (reference sequence). The CDR3 totals 13 residues. For the CDR3, the DNA is TGTGCCTGGAGCTTCCAGGCGTCTCAGCCCCAGCATTTT. Its protein product is CAWSFQASQPQHF. The entire variable domain, with the rest obtained from reference TRBV30 and TRBJ1-5, is as follows: SQTIHQWPATLVQPVGSPLSLECTVEGTSNPNLYWYRQAAGRGLQLLFYSVGIGQISSEVPQNLSASRPQDRQFILSSKKLLLSDSGFYLCAWSFQASQPQHFGDGTRLSIL.

V usage is TRBV15 and J usage is TRBJ2-3; TRBD2 matches 11 bases. Looked up from germline, CDR1 is LNHNV and CDR2 is YYDKDF (reference sequence). Trimming took 9 bases from V and 4 from J; bases not matched to a gene: 6. The length of the CDR3 is 14 residues. The CDR3 nucleotides read TGTGCCACAGAACTAGCGGGAGTGTCAGATACGCAGTATTTT. As protein: CATELAGVSDTQYF.

V is TRBV29-1 and J is TRBJ2-2, with a possible D match to TRBD1 (7 bases). Trimming took 5 bases from V and 1 from J, leaving 11 bases between them. CDR3 size: 14 residues. Per germline, CDR1 SQVTM and CDR2 ANQGSEA. CDR3 nucleotide sequence: TGCAGCGTTCGGCGGGACAGGAACACCGGGGAGCTGTTTTTT. This translates into CSVRRDRNTGELFF.

The rearrangement links TRBV7-9 to TRBJ2-1; maybe TRBD2 (6 bases). The CDR3 has 17 amino acids. CDR1 is SEHNR, CDR2 FQNEAQ, per germline (reference sequence). V was trimmed by 5 bases and J by 0 bases, leaving 17 bases between them. CDR3 nucleotides: TGTGCCAGCAGCCCCATAAGCGGGTCCTACTCCTACAATGAGCAGTTCTTC. Its protein is CASSPISGSYSYNEQFF.

V gene TRBV25-1 combines with J gene TRBJ2-5; tentatively, D is TRBD1 (5 bases). There are 13 residues in the CDR3. Trimming shortened V by 5 bases and J by 8 bases, and 15 bases separated the two germline ends. Germline values: CDR1 MGHDK, CDR2 SYGVNS. In DNA, the CDR3 is TGTGCCAGCAGTCAGGACACAAGAAGCACCCAGTACTTC. This gives the protein CASSQDTRSTQYF. Full variable domain (rest looked up from reference TRBV25-1 and TRBJ2-5): EADIYQTPRYLVIGTGKKITLECSQTMGHDKMYWYQQDPGMELHLIHYSYGVNSTEKGDLSSESTVSRIRTEHFPLTLESARPSHTSQYLCASSQDTRSTQYFGPGTRLLVL.

V gene TRBV15 combines with J gene TRBJ2-7; 11 positions agree with TRBD2. This CDR3 has 16 amino acids. Germline lookup yields CDR1 LNHNV and CDR2 YYDKDF (reference sequence). The V gene end was trimmed by 5 bases and the J gene end by 6 bases; junction bases not matched to a gene: 12. This CDR3 is CATSGGHQGLAGEQYF. CDR3 in DNA: TGTGCCACCAGCGGGGGACACCAAGGACTAGCGGGCGAGCAGTACTTC.

V usage is TRBV2 and J usage is TRBJ1-2, with a weak D call TRBD1 (5 bases). CDR3 length: 14 amino acids. Looked up from germline, CDR1 is SNHLY and CDR2 is FYNNEI. Trimming left V 3 bases short and J 3 bases short, with 11 bases between. Written as DNA, the CDR3 is TGTGCCAGCAGTGATCAGGGCGGCGACTATGGCTACACCTTC. It yields the protein CASSDQGGDYGYTF.

The chain couples TRBV10-3 to TRBJ1-6, with a tentative D call TRBD1 (6 bases). This CDR3 is built from 15 residues. Germline assignment: CDR1 ENHRY and CDR2 SYGVKD. Deletions cut 3 bases from V and 5 bases from J, with 11 bases between. The CDR3 spells CAISDSGHDNSPLHF. The CDR3 nucleotides are TGTGCCATCAGTGACTCGGGACACGATAATTCACCCCTCCACTTT.

The chain recombines TRBV10-3 with TRBJ2-7, with 8 bases fitting TRBD2. Trimming took 0 bases from V and 7 from J; bases not matched to a gene: 5. Per the germline V gene, CDR1 is ENHRY and CDR2 is SYGVKD. The CDR3 totals 14 residues. The CDR3 region is CAISESGLAGEQYF. The CDR3 region has the DNA TGTGCCATCAGTGAGTCAGGACTAGCCGGGGAGCAGTACTTC.

The gene calls are TRBV3-1 (or the pseudogene TRBV3-2) and TRBJ1-3; no clear D. The CDR3 runs to 13 residues. The V and J ends lost 2 bases and 3 bases respectively, with 5 bases between them. CDR1 is LGHDT and CDR2 is YNNKEL in the germline V gene (reference sequence). For the CDR3, the DNA is TGTGCCAGCAGCCAAATCTTTGGAAACACCATATATTTT. It specifies CASSQIFGNTIYF.

The CDR3 sequence: CASSVVLGGELFF. The DNA of the CDR3 is TGTGCCAGCAGCGTAGTTCTCGGCGGGGAGCTGTTTTTT. V usage is TRBV9 and J usage is TRBJ2-2; D is ambiguous. The CDR3 runs 13 residues. Trimming removed 0 bases from V and 7 bases from J, with 7 bases in between. CDR1 is SGDLS, CDR2 YYNGEE, per germline.

The J gene is TRBJ2-1, the V gene TRBV7-3; the D gene is possibly TRBD2 (6 bases). Germline V gene lookup returns CDR1 SGHTA and CDR2 FQGTGA. This CDR3 is built from 16 residues. Trimming shortened V by 1 base and J by 8 bases, and 18 bases separated the two germline ends. The CDR3 DNA reads as TGTGCCAGCAGCTTAAGTGGGACCGGTTGGAGGGATGAGCAGTTCTTC. Translation: CASSLSGTGWRDEQFF.

The V and J genes are TRBV12-3 or TRBV12-4 and TRBJ1-2; the match to TRBD1 covers 7 bases. J gave up 2 bases and V 6 bases, and 0 bases lay outside the gene matches. The CDR3 totals 12 residues. CDR3 DNA: TGTGCCAGCAGGGGACAGAACTATGGCTACACCTTC. It translates to CASRGQNYGYTF.

The V gene is TRBV11-2, the J gene TRBJ2-2; D gene ambiguous. The V end lost 0 bases, the J end lost 0 bases, and 8 bases lay between the germline ends. This CDR3 spans 16 amino acids. Germline V lookup: CDR1 SGHAT, CDR2 FQNNGV. CDR3: CASSLEPAPNTGELFF. The CDR3, as DNA: TGTGCCAGCAGCTTAGAACCAGCGCCGAACACCGGGGAGCTGTTTTTT.

The V and J genes are TRBV2 and TRBJ1-1; D unresolved. This CDR3 has 13 amino acids. Deletions cut 6 bases from V and 0 bases from J, with 8 bases between. CDR1 is SNHLY, CDR2 FYNNEI, per germline. CDR3 protein: CASRVGMNTEAFF. Here the CDR3 DNA reads TGTGCCAGCAGGGTCGGGATGAACACTGAAGCTTTCTTT.